The 31 T cell receptor beta chains below come from one sample, sequenced in a study of post-analysis software for immune sequencing data. Unique molecular identifiers were present in the TCR beta cDNA libraries. From the PCR reads, TCRdb called clonotypes with MiXCR, one entry per CDR3 protein. Of hundreds of thousands of distinct CDR3 sequences listed, roughly 27% are singletons. The study's findings and limits: About five TRBV segments appeared more often in patients than in controls, and TRBV5-6, TRBV5-1 and TRBV20-1 were among these.

Their target antigens are unknown. The source material was blood. Receptors were obtained from a girl aged 5 to 17 with multiple sclerosis.

This rearrangement joins TRBV20-1 to TRBJ2-5; 7 bases map to TRBD1. The V gene end was trimmed by 6 bases and the J gene end by 3 bases; junction bases not matched to a gene: 4. This CDR3 has 12 residues. The V gene's germline CDR1 is DFQATT and CDR2 SNEGSKA (reference sequence). The CDR3 loop is CSAWTGEETQYF. DNA of the CDR3: TGCAGTGCATGGACAGGAGAAGAGACCCAGTACTTC.

This clonotype was observed a few times. This rearrangement joins TRBV11-2 to TRBJ2-1; 7 bases agree with TRBD2. With 5 bases clipped from V and 7 bases from J, the junction kept 14 bases outside the gene matches. The CDR3 runs to 16 residues. CDR1 is SGHAT, CDR2 FQNNGV, per germline. In DNA, the CDR3 is TGTGCCAGCAGCGAGGGAGGGTGGGCACCCCTTAATGAGCAGTTCTTC. Translated: CASSEGGWAPLNEQFF.

This clonotype occurred a few times. V usage is TRBV29-1 and J usage is TRBJ1-4; D is perhaps TRBD1 (6 bases). In germline, CDR1 is SQVTM, CDR2 ANQGSEA. Trimming took off 3 bases at V and 4 bases at J, with 12 bases between the two ends. This CDR3 contains 14 residues. This CDR3 reads CSVDLTGFNEKLFF. CDR3 bases: TGCAGCGTTGACTTGACAGGTTTTAATGAAAAACTGTTTTTT.

The chain is built from TRBV4-3 and TRBJ1-2; D is unresolved. Germline V lookup: CDR1 LGHNA, CDR2 YSLEER. The CDR3 has 16 amino acids. V dropped 0 bases and J dropped 5 bases, with 16 bases sitting between them. The CDR3 DNA is TGCGCCAGCAGCCAAGATCTGCTAGGGATAGGGTATGGCTACACCTTC. It translates to CASSQDLLGIGYGYTF.

This clonotype was observed a handful of times. CDR3 sequence: CASSPRQGRHGYTF. The CDR3 DNA sequence: TGTGCCAGCAGCCCGAGACAGGGGCGGCATGGCTACACCTTC. The chain combines TRBV7-2 with TRBJ1-2, with 8 bases that match TRBD1. The length of the CDR3 is 14 residues. J gave up 6 bases and V 5 bases, and 8 bases lay outside the gene matches. Germline V gene lookup returns CDR1 SGHTA and CDR2 FQGNSA. Full variable domain (rest looked up from reference TRBV7-2 and TRBJ1-2): GAGVSQSPSNKVTEKGKDVELRCDPISGHTALYWYRQSLGQGLEFLIYFQGNSAPDKSGLPSDRFSAERTGGSVSTLTIQRTQQEDSAVYLCASSPRQGRHGYTFGSGTRLTVV.

In its sample, this clonotype was seen a few times. This chain joins TRBV20-1 and TRBJ2-7; the D gene is possibly TRBD2 (7 bases). Trimming shortened V by 3 bases and J by 7 bases, and 19 bases separated the two germline ends. The CDR3 is 14 residues long. Germline V gene lookup returns CDR1 DFQATT and CDR2 SNEGSKA (reference sequence). In nucleotides, the CDR3 is TGCAGTGCTAGGATACGGGGGGCGCAAGGAGAGCAGTACTTC. Translated, it gives CSARIRGAQGEQYF.

Ten or more counts support this clonotype. The V and J genes are TRBV6-1 and TRBJ2-7; D gene uncertain. V was shortened by 8 bases and J by 5 bases, with 13 bases between the two germline ends. CDR3 length: 12 amino acids. Germline V CDR1 and CDR2: MNHNS, SASEGT. The CDR3 nucleotides are TGTGCCAGCGAGGTCATCCCCCACGAGCAGTACTTC. Translating gives CASEVIPHEQYF.

Note on this clonotype: It may be a read error: a sequence one base away is much more abundant. The chain couples TRBV6-1 to TRBJ2-7; D perhaps matches TRBD2 (6 bases). The length of the CDR3 is 10 residues. The V gene's germline CDR1 is MNHNS and CDR2 SASEGT. Here the CDR3 DNA reads TGTGCCAGCAGGGACTACGAGCGGTACTTC. It is translated as CASRDYERYF.

This clonotype was seen a handful of times. The chain is built from TRBV12-3 or TRBV12-4 and TRBJ1-4; D is ambiguous. There are 14 residues in the CDR3. V shed 6 bases and J shed 0 bases, with 8 bases lying between them. The CDR3 sequence: CASRIDTTNEKLFF. For the CDR3, the DNA is TGTGCCAGCAGGATAGACACAACTAATGAAAAACTGTTTTTT.

This clonotype appeared many times. This chain joins TRBV6-5 and TRBJ2-3; tentatively, D is TRBD1 (6 bases). The ends were cut back, 6 bases at V and 8 bases at J, with 15 bases in the middle. CDR3 length: 13 residues. Looked up from germline, CDR1 is MNHEY and CDR2 is SVGAGI. As DNA, the CDR3 is TGTGCCAGCAGCTCCCCAGGGGTGGGTACGCAGTATTTT. As protein: CASSSPGVGTQYF.

This clonotype was observed a handful of times. The J gene is TRBJ2-1, the V gene TRBV20-1; tentatively, D is TRBD1 (5 bases). CDR1 and CDR2 from the germline V gene are DFQATT and SNEGSKA (reference sequence). V dropped 4 bases and J dropped 10 bases, with 23 bases sitting between them. The CDR3 has 15 amino acids. The CDR3 DNA reads TGCAGTGCTAATAAGGCAGGGCCTCCGGGTGCGGAGCAGTTCTTC. Translated, it gives CSANKAGPPGAEQFF.

This clonotype has only a few counts. The chain has TRBV10-3 and TRBJ2-3, with 7 bases identical to TRBD1. Per germline, CDR1 ENHRY and CDR2 SYGVKD. This CDR3 is built from 14 residues. The V gene end was trimmed by 7 bases and the J gene end by 3 bases; junction bases not matched to a gene: 7. This CDR3 is CAITKGQATDTQYF. CDR3 in DNA: TGTGCCATCACCAAAGGACAGGCTACAGATACGCAGTATTTT.

This chain connects TRBV28 to TRBJ1-5, with D unresolved. This CDR3 region has 14 residues. The V and J ends lost 5 bases and 5 bases respectively, with 13 bases between them. CDR1 and CDR2 from the germline V gene are MDHEN and SYDVKM. Here the CDR3 reads CASSPGESYQPQHF. CDR3 in DNA: TGTGCCAGCAGTCCCGGAGAATCCTATCAGCCCCAGCATTTT.

This clonotype occurred many times. V usage is TRBV20-1 and J usage is TRBJ2-7; perhaps TRBD1 as D (6 bases). CDR3 size: 15 residues. Trimming took 0 bases from V and 3 from J, leaving 15 bases between them. Germline V gene lookup returns CDR1 DFQATT and CDR2 SNEGSKA (reference sequence). The chain's CDR3 is CSARDQRGQNYEQYF. The DNA for the CDR3 is TGCAGTGCTAGAGATCAGAGGGGACAAAACTACGAGCAGTACTTC.

The chain has TRBV10-1 and TRBJ2-1; D ambiguous. CDR3 length: 14 amino acids. Germline V gives CDR1 WNHNN, CDR2 SYGVQD (reference sequence). V was trimmed by 0 bases and J by 6 bases, leaving 9 bases between them. CDR3 bases: TGCGCCAGCAGTGAGTCCCTCGGTCGCAATGAGCAGTTCTTC. Amino acids: CASSESLGRNEQFF.

The V gene is TRBV10-2, the J gene TRBJ2-5, with TRBD2 matching over 7 bases. Germline loops: CDR1 WSHSY, CDR2 SAAADI. With 4 bases clipped from V and 0 bases from J, the junction kept 11 bases outside the gene matches. The CDR3 loop spans 17 amino acids. In DNA, the CDR3 is TGCGCCAGCAGTGCCCGGACTAGTCAACGTTACCAAGAGACCCAGTACTTC. Protein product: CASSARTSQRYQETQYF.

V gene TRBV5-1 combines with J gene TRBJ2-3, with 10 nucleotides matching TRBD2. The CDR3 spans 17 residues. The germline CDR1 and CDR2 sequences are SGHRS and YFSETQ. V lost 5 bases, J lost 4 bases, and 13 bases stayed unmatched. CDR3 region: CASSSGLAALEADTQYF. Written as DNA, the CDR3 is TGCGCCAGCAGTTCCGGACTAGCGGCGCTGGAGGCAGATACGCAGTATTTT.

This clonotype was counted a few times. The chain joins TRBV20-1 to TRBJ2-3; perhaps D is TRBD1 or TRBD2 (5 bases each). This CDR3 comprises 16 residues. V was cut by 0 bases and J by 4 bases, with 17 bases left in between. The germline V gene encodes CDR1 DFQATT and CDR2 SNEGSKA (reference sequence). The CDR3 bases are TGCAGTGCTAGAGATCCTGGGCTAGCAGGGTCAGATACGCAGTATTTT. This encodes CSARDPGLAGSDTQYF.

The V and J genes are TRBV20-1 and TRBJ2-7, with 13 bases matching TRBD2. Germline V gene sequence: CDR1 DFQATT, CDR2 SNEGSKA (reference sequence). V gave up 3 bases and J gave up 4 bases; unmatched junction bases: 6. There are 15 residues in the CDR3. The CDR3 coding sequence is TGCAGTGCTAGCGCGCAACTAGCGGGAGGGTACGAGCAGTACTTC. Translation gives CSASAQLAGGYEQYF.

V gene TRBV20-1 combines with J gene TRBJ2-2; D not certain. The germline V and J ends were trimmed by 6 bases and 3 bases, with 11 bases remaining between them. The CDR3 consists of 13 residues. Germline loops: CDR1 DFQATT, CDR2 SNEGSKA (reference sequence). The chain's CDR3 is CSAYSQDTGELFF. CDR3 DNA sequence: TGCAGTGCCTATAGCCAGGACACCGGGGAGCTGTTTTTT.

This clonotype was seen more than once but under ten times. The V and J genes are TRBV4-3 and TRBJ2-2; a possible D gene is TRBD2 (6 bases). V shed 4 bases and J shed 0 bases, with 9 bases lying between them. The length of the CDR3 is 15 residues. Germline values: CDR1 LGHNA, CDR2 YSLEER. The chain's CDR3 is CASSLRLANTGELFF. The CDR3 DNA reads as TGCGCCAGCAGCCTACGACTAGCGAACACCGGGGAGCTGTTTTTT.

This clonotype was detected only a few times. The chain recombines TRBV5-5 with TRBJ1-2; D is perhaps TRBD1 (5 bases). Trimming removed 3 bases at V and 4 bases at J, with 13 bases between. This CDR3 has 14 residues. Germline V gene sequence: CDR1 SGHKS, CDR2 YYEKEE (reference sequence). CDR3 coding DNA: TGTGCCAGCAGCTCCCGCCAGGGTGGCTATGGCTACACCTTC. It codes for CASSSRQGGYGYTF.

The V call is TRBV20-1, the J call TRBJ2-1; 7 bases match TRBD2. The CDR3 runs 14 residues. V trimming: 8 bases; J trimming: 10 bases; junction bases outside the gene matches: 17. CDR1 is DFQATT, CDR2 SNEGSKA, per germline (reference sequence). CDR3 nucleotide sequence: TGCAGTCCGGAGCTAGCGGATTTATTCGGGGAGCAGTTCTTC. Residues: CSPELADLFGEQFF.

This clonotype occurred a few times. This rearrangement joins TRBV11-2 to TRBJ1-5; D is uncertain. The CDR3 length is 13 residues. The germline V gene has CDR1 SGHAT and CDR2 FQNNGV. V dropped 1 base and J dropped 8 bases, with 9 bases sitting between them. This CDR3 reads CASSLGAREPQHF. CDR3 bases: TGTGCCAGCAGCTTAGGGGCTAGGGAGCCCCAGCATTTT.

This clonotype was seen many times. The chain combines TRBV29-1 with TRBJ2-5, with 9 bases lining up with TRBD1. The CDR3 runs 13 residues. Germline loops: CDR1 SQVTM, CDR2 ANQGSEA. V lost 7 bases, J lost 3 bases, and 6 bases stayed unmatched. CDR3 DNA sequence: TGCAGCGCCACGACAGGGGGAGAAGAGACCCAGTACTTC. It encodes CSATTGGEETQYF.

This clonotype was detected only a few times. This chain joins TRBV7-9 and TRBJ2-5, with 10 bases identical to TRBD1. Looked up from germline, CDR1 is SEHNR and CDR2 is FQNEAQ (reference sequence). V gave up 7 bases and J gave up 4 bases; unmatched junction bases: 9. The CDR3 loop spans 15 amino acids. CDR3 nucleotide sequence: TGTGCCAGCACCTCCCCGGGACAGGGGCGAGAGACCCAGTACTTC. Residues: CASTSPGQGRETQYF.

This sequence joins TRBV7-2 and TRBJ2-1, with 9 bases lining up with TRBD1. V dropped 5 bases and J dropped 4; count of bases not matched to a gene: 6. This CDR3 contains 15 residues. Germline V gene sequence: CDR1 SGHTA, CDR2 FQGNSA. This CDR3 reads CASSPGQGRYNEQFF. DNA for the CDR3: TGTGCCAGCAGCCCCGGACAGGGGAGATACAATGAGCAGTTCTTC.

This chain joins TRBV28 and TRBJ2-4; TRBD1 matches at 12 bases. Per the germline V gene, CDR1 is MDHEN and CDR2 is SYDVKM. Trimming cost V 6 bases and J 8 bases; bases outside gene matches: 5. The CDR3 contains 14 residues. CDR3 DNA: TGTGCCAGCAGGAAGGGACAGGGGGCTTACATTCAGTACTTC. This translates into CASRKGQGAYIQYF.

This clonotype was picked up a small number of times. J is TRBJ1-1 and V is TRBV4-1, with no clear D. CDR1 and CDR2 from the germline V gene are MGHRA and YSYEKL. V was shortened by 3 bases and J by 5 bases, with 19 bases between the two germline ends. CDR3 length: 16 residues. As DNA, the CDR3 is TGCGCCAGCAGCCAGGAAATCCCCTCCGTGAGAACTGAAGCTTTCTTT. Protein sequence: CASSQEIPSVRTEAFF.

On this clonotype: One end of the junction varies from germline; a read error may be responsible. This chain connects TRBV29-1 to TRBJ1-1; a possible D gene is TRBD1 (5 bases). Germline CDR1 SQVTM, CDR2 ANQGSEA. The CDR3 length is 14 residues. The CDR3 nucleotides are TGCAGCGGTGAATTGGGACTACAGAACACTGAAGCTTTCTTT. Its protein product is CSGELGLQNTEAFF.

This clonotype has a count of ten or more. The chain joins TRBV29-1 to TRBJ2-7, with 10 nucleotides matching TRBD1. CDR3 size: 12 residues. J was trimmed by 3 bases and V by 7 bases; bases with no gene match: 3. In germline, CDR1 is SQVTM, CDR2 ANQGSEA. CDR3 protein: CSGRDRGYEQYF. The DNA of the CDR3 is TGCAGCGGACGGGACAGGGGCTACGAGCAGTACTTC.